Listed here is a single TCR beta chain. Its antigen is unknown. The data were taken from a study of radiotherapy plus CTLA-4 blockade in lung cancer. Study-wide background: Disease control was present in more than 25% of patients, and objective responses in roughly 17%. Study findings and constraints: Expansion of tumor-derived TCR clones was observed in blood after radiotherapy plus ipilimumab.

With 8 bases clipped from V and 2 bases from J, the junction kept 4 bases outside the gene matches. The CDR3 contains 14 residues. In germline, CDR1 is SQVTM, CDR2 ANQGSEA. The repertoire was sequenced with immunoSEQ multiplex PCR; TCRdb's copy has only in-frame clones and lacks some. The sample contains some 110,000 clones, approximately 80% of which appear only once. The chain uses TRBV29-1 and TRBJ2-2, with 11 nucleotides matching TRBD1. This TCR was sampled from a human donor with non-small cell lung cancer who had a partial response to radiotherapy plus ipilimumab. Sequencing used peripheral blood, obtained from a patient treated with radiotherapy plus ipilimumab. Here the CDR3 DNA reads TGCAGCATTTGGACAGGGGGCAACACCGGGGAGCTGTTTTTT. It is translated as CSIWTGGNTGELFF.